This TCR beta chain is from a study of OX40 agonist ivuxolimab in advanced cancers. Background on the study: The patients received ivuxolimab by intravenous route every 2 weeks at 0.01 to 10 mg/kg. Study-wide results and caveats: Nonresponders, in some cases, also had low normalized T-cell clonal expansion.

About this clone: Its antigen is still unknown.

With baseline, cycle 4 day 1, and cycle 7 day 1 as timepoints, blood was sampled. Data came from immunoSEQ multiplex PCR; TCRdb stores just in-frame clones and leaves some out. The sample lists 30,000 or so clones, approximately 84% occurring once. Germline V gene sequence: CDR1 MNHNS, CDR2 SASEGT. CDR3 size: 13 residues. Trimming shortened V by 6 bases and J by 0 bases, and 9 bases separated the two germline ends. The V gene is TRBV6-1, the J gene TRBJ2-7; a possible D gene is TRBD2 (5 bases). The clonotype originates from an adult with an advanced solid tumor such as melanoma, head and neck, liver or kidney cancer. Sequencing used CD4+ or CD8+ T cells sorted from blood, obtained in a trial of the OX40 agonist ivuxolimab. The CDR3 loop reads CASRTGNSYEQYF. The DNA of the CDR3 is TGTGCCAGCAGGACCGGGAACTCCTACGAGCAGTACTTC.